The next 9 T cell receptor beta chains were all read from a single sample in a study of regulatory T cells in long-lasting Graves disease. TCR beta libraries were built with iRepertoire HTBI primers and Arm-PCR of CDR3 regions. TCRdb processed the multiplex PCR reads anew with MiXCR; each CDR3 protein has one entry. The data contain 450,000 to 600,000 distinct CDR3 sequences, around 15% of them singletons. Time point: newly diagnosed GD, antithyroid drugs for less than 3 months. PBMCs provided the RNA from which the TCR library was made. This sample also appeared in a second study, on T cells in Graves' hyperthyroidism and ophthalmopathy.

The sample here was peripheral blood mononuclear cells (PBMCs), taken at new diagnosis, from a patient treated with antithyroid drugs. The receptors derive from a man in his forties with Graves disease.

The chain recombines TRBV7-9 with TRBJ2-6; D unresolved. The length of the CDR3 is 14 residues. V lost 8 bases and J 2 bases, leaving 10 bases between the germline ends. Germline CDR1 is SEHNR and CDR2 is FQNEAQ (reference sequence). The CDR3 bases are TGTGCCAGCCCAGGCAGACCTGGGGCCAACGTCCTGACTTTC. This sequence encodes CASPGRPGANVLTF. The whole variable domain, filled in from reference TRBV7-9 and TRBJ2-6, reads DTGVSQNPRHKITKRGQNVTFRCDPISEHNRLYWYRQTLGQGPEFLTYFQNEAQLEKSRLLSDRFSAERPKGSFSTLEIQRTEQGDSAMYLCASPGRPGANVLTFGAGSRLTVL.

The table lists this clonotype with many counts. A junction end diverges from the germline sequence, so it may reflect a read error. V is TRBV5-1 and J is TRBJ2-1; D remains unclear. Looked up from germline, CDR1 is SGHRS and CDR2 is YFSETQ. CDR3 length equals 16 residues. CDR3 loop: CASSPDGMSSYNEQFF. CDR3 DNA: TGTGCCAGCAGCCCGGACGGAATGAGCTCCTACAATGAGCAGTTCTTC.

The chain is built from TRBV28 and TRBJ2-1; D possibly uses TRBD1 or TRBD2 (5 bases each). Germline CDR1 MDHEN, CDR2 SYDVKM. Trimming pared 5 bases from V and 5 bases from J, leaving 10 bases between. CDR3 length: 13 residues. Here the CDR3 reads CASSAPGHNEQFF. Written as DNA, the CDR3 is TGTGCCAGCAGTGCCCCGGGACACAATGAGCAGTTCTTC.

About this clonotype itself: A far larger clone is just one base off, so this is likely a read error. The chain couples TRBV11-2 to TRBJ2-1; tentative D call: TRBD2 (6 bases). There are 13 residues in the CDR3. The germline V gene has CDR1 SGHAT and CDR2 FQNNGV. Deletions cut 8 bases from V and 10 bases from J, with 18 bases between. The CDR3 DNA follows: TGTGCCAGCGCGAGGGCGGGGATTTACGAGCAGTTCTTC. Translated: CASARAGIYEQFF.

This chain links TRBV18 with TRBJ1-3; D unresolved. V lost 6 bases to trimming and J lost 0 bases, with 15 bases between them. The V gene's germline CDR1 is KGHSH and CDR2 LQKENI. The length of the CDR3 is 16 residues. DNA for the CDR3: TGTGCCAGCTCTCTCTCGGACGGACGCTCTGGAAACACCATATATTTT. Protein product: CASSLSDGRSGNTIYF.

This clonotype was found many times. This chain joins TRBV20-1 and TRBJ2-7; D possibly corresponds to TRBD1 (8 bases). Germline CDR1 and CDR2: DFQATT and SNEGSKA (reference sequence). The V end lost 5 bases, the J end lost 9 bases, and 14 bases lay between the germline ends. The CDR3 totals 11 residues. CDR3 nucleotide sequence: TGCAGTGCTTACTACAGGGGGGGGCAGTACTTC. This sequence encodes CSAYYRGGQYF.

This clonotype showed up many times. The V gene is TRBV11-2, the J gene TRBJ2-7; no definite D call. V gave up 6 bases and J gave up 4 bases, with 10 bases separating them. This CDR3 has 12 residues. The V gene's germline CDR1 is SGHAT and CDR2 FQNNGV. Written as DNA, the CDR3 is TGTGCCAGCAGTTTGGCTGGGTACGAGCAGTACTTC. Amino acid sequence: CASSLAGYEQYF.

The rearrangement joins TRBV19 to TRBJ1-3; maybe TRBD1 (6 bases). Trimming stripped 9 bases from V and 0 bases from J, with 15 bases between. The CDR3 length is 15 residues. Germline assignment: CDR1 LNHDA and CDR2 SQIVND (reference sequence). The CDR3 DNA reads TGTGCCAGCAGTTCTCGGACAGTCTCTGGAAACACCATATATTTT. Protein sequence: CASSSRTVSGNTIYF.

This clonotype was recorded at least ten times. Here the CDR3 reads CASSPHSGYTF. DNA of the CDR3: TGTGCCAGCAGTCCTCACTCGGGCTACACCTTC. The chain links TRBV6-2 or TRBV6-3 to TRBJ1-2; D is unresolved. This CDR3 contains 11 residues. V was shortened by 5 bases and J by 8 bases, with 9 bases between the two germline ends. The germline V gene has CDR1 MNHEY and CDR2 SVGEGT.